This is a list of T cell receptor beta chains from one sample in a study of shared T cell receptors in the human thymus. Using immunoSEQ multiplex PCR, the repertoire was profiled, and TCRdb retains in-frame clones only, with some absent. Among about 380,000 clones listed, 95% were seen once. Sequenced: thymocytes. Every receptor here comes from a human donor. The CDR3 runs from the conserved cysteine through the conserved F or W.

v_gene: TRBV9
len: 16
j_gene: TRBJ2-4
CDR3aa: CASSSGQGATKNIQYF

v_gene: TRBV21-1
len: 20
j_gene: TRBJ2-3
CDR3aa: CASSTSGRTSGRASLGTQYF

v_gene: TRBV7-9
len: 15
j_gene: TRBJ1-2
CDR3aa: CASSLLGGQNYGYTF

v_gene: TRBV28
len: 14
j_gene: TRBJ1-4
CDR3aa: CASSLGQLDEKLFF

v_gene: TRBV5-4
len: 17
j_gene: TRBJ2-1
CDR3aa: CASSLVARKGSYNEQFF

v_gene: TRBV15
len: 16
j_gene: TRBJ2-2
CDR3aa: CATSSLAGANTGELFF

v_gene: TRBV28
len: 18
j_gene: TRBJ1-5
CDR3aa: CASSPPGGGLGFNQPQHF

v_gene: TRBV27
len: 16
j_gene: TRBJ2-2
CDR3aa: CASRSTSGANTGELFF

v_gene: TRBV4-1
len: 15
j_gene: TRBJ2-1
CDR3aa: CASSQVTGIYNEQFF

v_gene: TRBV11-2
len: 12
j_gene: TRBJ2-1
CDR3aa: CASSFNGSEQFF

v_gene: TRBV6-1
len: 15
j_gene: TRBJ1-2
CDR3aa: CASSEKRRGSYGYTF

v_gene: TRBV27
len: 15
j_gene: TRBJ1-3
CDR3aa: CASSLAPDRDHTIYF

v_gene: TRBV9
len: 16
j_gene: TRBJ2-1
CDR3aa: CASSVGRELLYNEQFF

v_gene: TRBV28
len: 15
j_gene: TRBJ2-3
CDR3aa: CASSFVLADPDTQYF

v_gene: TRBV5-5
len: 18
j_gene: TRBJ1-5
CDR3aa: CASNERTDTGGSNQPQHF

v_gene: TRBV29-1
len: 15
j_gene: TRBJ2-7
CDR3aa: CSVDRGSGRSYEQYF

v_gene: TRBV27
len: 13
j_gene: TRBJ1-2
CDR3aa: CASSSGTTNGYTF

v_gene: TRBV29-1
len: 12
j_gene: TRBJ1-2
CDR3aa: CSGQGRDYGYTF

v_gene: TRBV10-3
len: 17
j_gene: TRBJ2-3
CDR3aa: CAISESPGLSSTDTQYF

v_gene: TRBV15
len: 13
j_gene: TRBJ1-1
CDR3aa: CATSRVGTAEAFF

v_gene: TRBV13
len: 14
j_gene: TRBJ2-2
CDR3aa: CASSLRKKTGELFF

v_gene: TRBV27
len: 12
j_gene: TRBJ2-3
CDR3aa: CASRGGTDTQYF

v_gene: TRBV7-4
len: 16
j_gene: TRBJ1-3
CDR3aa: CASSYGQDLSGNTIYF

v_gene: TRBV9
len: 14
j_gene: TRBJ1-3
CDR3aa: CASSVAGVGNTIYF

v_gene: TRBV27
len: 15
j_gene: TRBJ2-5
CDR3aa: CASSPTGGRQETQYF

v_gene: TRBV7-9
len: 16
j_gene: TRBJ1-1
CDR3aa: CASSLVTGGKNTEAFF

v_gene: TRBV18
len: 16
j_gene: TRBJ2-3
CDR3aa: CASSPTSGRGTDTQYF

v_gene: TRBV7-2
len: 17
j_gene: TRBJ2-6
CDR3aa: CASSSPGPGAGANVLTF

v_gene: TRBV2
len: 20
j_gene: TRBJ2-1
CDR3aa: CASSEAFSSVASGRGNEQFF

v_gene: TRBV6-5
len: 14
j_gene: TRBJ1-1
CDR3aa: CASSPRGLNTEAFF

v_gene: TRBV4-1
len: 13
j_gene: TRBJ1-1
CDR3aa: CASSYLTGSLTFF

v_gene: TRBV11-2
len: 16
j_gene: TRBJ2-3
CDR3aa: CASSLVAWTSTDTQYF

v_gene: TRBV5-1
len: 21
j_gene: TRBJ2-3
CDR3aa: CASSSWVGGPRTSGSPDTQYF

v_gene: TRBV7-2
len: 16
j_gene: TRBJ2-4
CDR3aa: CASSPHPGTAGGIPYF

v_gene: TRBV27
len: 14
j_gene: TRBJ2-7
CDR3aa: CASSLGTSGYEQYF

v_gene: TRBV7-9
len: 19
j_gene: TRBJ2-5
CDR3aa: CASSLAGQGLRPLQETQYF

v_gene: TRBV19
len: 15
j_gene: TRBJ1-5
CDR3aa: CASRGIGERKQPQHF

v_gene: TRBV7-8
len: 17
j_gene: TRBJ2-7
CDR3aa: CASSLGPGLAELYEQYF

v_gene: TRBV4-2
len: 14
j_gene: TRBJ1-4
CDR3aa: CASSQQGELGELFF

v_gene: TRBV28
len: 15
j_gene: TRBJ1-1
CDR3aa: CASSLWGAANTEAFF

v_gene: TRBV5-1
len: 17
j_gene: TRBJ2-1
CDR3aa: CASSSARGGSSYNEQFF

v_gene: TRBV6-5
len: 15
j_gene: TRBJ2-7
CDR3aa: CASSYSGTGGLEQYF

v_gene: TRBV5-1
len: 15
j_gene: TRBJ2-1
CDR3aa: CASSLVAGGYNEQFF

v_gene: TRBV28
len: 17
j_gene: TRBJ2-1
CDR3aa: CASSFGSRDRENNEQFF